This entry lists 29 T cell receptor beta chains sequenced from one sample in a study of CD4 T cells in relation to SARS-CoV-2 and coronaviruses. The unexposed donors gave CD4+ T cells in about 2010-2019, prior to COVID-19. The repertoire was sequenced with immunoSEQ multiplex PCR; TCRdb's copy has only in-frame clones and lacks some. The table includes 65,000 or so clones, 87% detected once. The sample taken for sequencing was memory CD4+ T cells from PBMCs. The receptors shown here come from a human donor in good health.

The table lists this clone with a count of one. This chain connects TRBV2 to TRBJ2-1; D is unclear. Deletions cut 2 bases from V and 3 bases from J, with 11 bases between. The V gene's germline CDR1 is SNHLY and CDR2 FYNNEI. The CDR3 has 15 residues. CDR3 in DNA: TGTGCCAGCAGTGAACGGCTGGACCGCTACAATGAGCAGTTCTTC. Amino acid sequence: CASSERLDRYNEQFF.

This sequence joins TRBV18 and TRBJ1-1, with a tentative D call TRBD1 (5 bases). V was shortened by 3 bases and J by 3 bases, with 14 bases between the two germline ends. This CDR3 is 15 amino acids long. Germline values: CDR1 KGHSH, CDR2 LQKENI. This CDR3 is CASSPRAGEDTEAFF. Written as DNA, the CDR3 is TGTGCCAGCTCACCCCGAGCGGGGGAGGACACTGAAGCTTTCTTT.

The chain has TRBV18 and TRBJ2-1; D is perhaps TRBD1 or TRBD2 (5 bases each). V lost 3 bases and J 7 bases, leaving 10 bases between the germline ends. The CDR3 spans 13 residues. Germline V CDR1 and CDR2: KGHSH, LQKENI. Written as DNA, the CDR3 is TGTGCCAGCTCACCGGGACGGGCGAATGAGCAGTTCTTC. Translated: CASSPGRANEQFF. The whole variable domain, remainder taken from reference TRBV18 and TRBJ2-1, is NAGVMQNPRHLVRRRGQEARLRCSPMKGHSHVYWYRQLPEEGLKFMVYLQKENIIDESGMPKERFSAEFPKEGPSILRIQQVVRGDSAAYFCASSPGRANEQFFGPGTRLTVL.

This chain uses TRBV5-1 with TRBJ1-1, with TRBD1 identical over 9 bases. Germline loops: CDR1 SGHRS, CDR2 YFSETQ. Unmatched junction bases numbered 5, after V lost 0 bases and J lost 2 bases. This CDR3 has 16 amino acids. CDR3 nucleotides: TGCGCCAGCAGCTTGGGGACAGGGGTGGGCAACACTGAAGCTTTCTTT. As protein: CASSLGTGVGNTEAFF.

The chain combines TRBV4-2 with TRBJ2-1, with 9 bases fitting TRBD2. Germline values: CDR1 LGHNA, CDR2 YNFKEQ. The CDR3 consists of 19 residues. J gave up 7 bases and V 4 bases, and 20 bases lay outside the gene matches. The CDR3 protein is CASSPLVGGPSGIKNEQFF. The CDR3 nucleotides read TGTGCCAGCAGCCCCTTAGTTGGGGGTCCTAGCGGGATTAAGAATGAGCAGTTCTTC.

V and J are TRBV30 and TRBJ2-7; unclear D gene. The CDR3 spans 13 residues. The germline V and J ends were trimmed by 2 bases and 2 bases, with 10 bases remaining between them. Germline V gene sequence: CDR1 GTSNPN, CDR2 SVGIG (reference sequence). Here the CDR3 DNA reads TGTGCCTGGAGTATGGGGATTACCTACGAGCAGTACTTC. This translates into CAWSMGITYEQYF.

The chain combines TRBV9 with TRBJ2-2; possibly TRBD1 for D (5 bases). CDR3 length: 15 amino acids. The germline gives CDR1 SGDLS, CDR2 YYNGEE. V gave up 2 bases and J gave up 6 bases, with 14 bases separating them. This CDR3 is CASSVVRGGAGELFF. In nucleotides, the CDR3 is TGTGCCAGCAGCGTCGTTAGGGGTGGTGCCGGGGAGCTGTTTTTT.

CDR3 in DNA: TGTGCCAGCAGCCCGCCCCCCGGGACAGCGTCCGGCTACACCTTC. Translation: CASSPPPGTASGYTF. This sequence joins TRBV7-2 and TRBJ1-2; 7 positions match TRBD1. Per germline, CDR1 SGHTA and CDR2 FQGNSA. The CDR3 is made up of 15 amino acids. V dropped 5 bases and J dropped 8; count of bases not matched to a gene: 14.

This chain links TRBV2 with TRBJ2-2; 7 bases fit TRBD1. The CDR3 totals 15 residues. Looked up from germline, CDR1 is SNHLY and CDR2 is FYNNEI. The V segment lost 5 bases and the J segment 0 bases; nucleotides outside the gene matches: 3. This CDR3 is CASSPGGANTGELFF. CDR3 coding DNA: TGTGCCAGCAGTCCAGGGGGAGCGAACACCGGGGAGCTGTTTTTT.

The chain couples TRBV30 to TRBJ1-2; D remains ambiguous. The V gene's germline CDR1 is GTSNPN and CDR2 SVGIG (reference sequence). V was pared by 3 bases and J by 6 bases, with 17 bases between. The length of the CDR3 is 14 residues. CDR3 in DNA: TGTGCCTGGAGCGCCTCTTCCCGTGTGCATGGCTACACCTTC. Its protein is CAWSASSRVHGYTF.

The rearrangement joins TRBV28 to TRBJ1-1; a possible D gene is TRBD1 (6 bases). CDR1 is MDHEN and CDR2 is SYDVKM in the germline V gene. Trimming left V 2 bases short and J 1 base short, with 17 bases between. This CDR3 comprises 17 residues. Here the CDR3 DNA reads TGTGCCAGCAGTTTACAGGGGTACGTAGTTTGGAACACTGAAGCTTTCTTT. Its protein product is CASSLQGYVVWNTEAFF.

The V gene is TRBV6-5, the J gene TRBJ1-2, with D unclear. Germline CDR1 reads MNHEY; CDR2 reads SVGAGI. V was clipped by 4 bases and J by 2 bases, with 8 bases between them. The CDR3 runs 13 residues. CDR3 bases: TGTGCCAGCAGTTCAAGTACAAACTATGGCTACACCTTC. It encodes CASSSSTNYGYTF.

The gene calls are TRBV4-1 and TRBJ2-3; perhaps TRBD2 as D (5 bases). The CDR3 is made up of 17 amino acids. V was clipped by 1 base and J by 1 base, with 15 bases between them. Per germline, CDR1 MGHRA and CDR2 YSYEKL. The CDR3 sequence is CASSQGTDSTGTDTQYF. For the CDR3, the DNA is TGCGCCAGCAGCCAAGGGACTGACTCCACCGGCACAGATACGCAGTATTTT.

This rearrangement joins TRBV4-1 to TRBJ2-7; D remains unclear. V was cut by 0 bases and J by 6 bases, with 18 bases left in between. The CDR3 has 16 residues. CDR1 and CDR2 from the germline V gene are MGHRA and YSYEKL. CDR3 in DNA: TGCGCCAGCAGCCAAGATCTGGGGTCCCCTCTACCCGAGCAGTACTTC. It encodes CASSQDLGSPLPEQYF.

The V gene is TRBV18, the J gene TRBJ1-1; the match to TRBD1 covers 11 bases. The CDR3 extends over 15 amino acids. Germline V gives CDR1 KGHSH, CDR2 LQKENI. The V gene end was trimmed by 4 bases and the J gene end by 5 bases; junction bases not matched to a gene: 6. As DNA, the CDR3 is TGTGCCAGCTCACGCGGACAGGGGGCTTGGACTGAAGCTTTCTTT. Protein sequence: CASSRGQGAWTEAFF.

The chain is built from TRBV7-3 and TRBJ2-7; perhaps TRBD1 as D (5 bases). Trimming stripped 3 bases from V and 1 base from J, with 7 bases between. The CDR3 spans 13 residues. Germline V gene lookup returns CDR1 SGHTA and CDR2 FQGTGA. The CDR3 nucleotides are TGTGCCAGCAGCTTCCAGGGATCCTACGAGCAGTACTTC. Amino acid sequence: CASSFQGSYEQYF.

The chain carries TRBV3-1 (or the pseudogene TRBV3-2) and TRBJ2-7; 7 nucleotides line up with TRBD1. The germline V gene has CDR1 LGHDT and CDR2 YNNKEL (reference sequence). The CDR3 is 14 amino acids. After removal of 4 bases from V and 5 bases from J, the junction contained 8 bases not matched to a gene. Written as DNA, the CDR3 is TGTGCCAGCAGCCCGTCCGGGACAGTCAACGAGCAGTACTTC. This encodes CASSPSGTVNEQYF.

The CDR3, as DNA: TGCAGCGTTGCGACAGGCTACGAGCAGTACTTC. Its protein product is CSVATGYEQYF. The V call is TRBV29-1, the J call TRBJ2-7; TRBD1 might be the D (6 bases). V shed 4 bases and J shed 3 bases, with 7 bases lying between them. The CDR3 loop spans 11 amino acids. Per the germline V gene, CDR1 is SQVTM and CDR2 is ANQGSEA.

This chain joins TRBV28 and TRBJ1-1; D not resolved. Trimming cost V 2 bases and J 4 bases, with 2 bases left between them. CDR3 length: 11 amino acids. The germline V gene encodes CDR1 MDHEN and CDR2 SYDVKM. The CDR3 sequence: CASSLGTEAFF. The CDR3 DNA reads as TGTGCCAGCAGTTTAGGCACTGAAGCTTTCTTT.

V is TRBV7-3 and J is TRBJ2-1; the match to TRBD2 covers 9 bases. The CDR3 totals 13 residues. J lost 7 bases, V lost 8 bases, and 6 bases had no gene match. Germline V gives CDR1 SGHTA, CDR2 FQGTGA. The CDR3 sequence is CASARGRGNEQFF. DNA for the CDR3: TGTGCCAGCGCCCGCGGGAGGGGGAATGAGCAGTTCTTC.

The chain has TRBV18 and TRBJ2-1, with D perhaps given as TRBD1 or TRBD2 (5 bases each). This CDR3 has 17 amino acids. Trimming took off 5 bases at V and 7 bases at J, with 24 bases between the two ends. Germline values: CDR1 KGHSH, CDR2 LQKENI. CDR3 nucleotide sequence: TGTGCCAGCTCAGTTATAACCTCAGGTGGGGGAATAAATGAGCAGTTCTTC. Translating gives CASSVITSGGGINEQFF.

CDR3 amino acids: CASGGAAGGNTIYF. The CDR3 nucleotides read TGTGCCAGCGGTGGGGCTGCGGGGGGAAACACCATATATTTT. V is TRBV25-1 and J is TRBJ1-3; D perhaps matches TRBD1 (5 bases). CDR3 length equals 14 residues. V was pared by 8 bases and J by 4 bases, with 15 bases between. Looked up from germline, CDR1 is MGHDK and CDR2 is SYGVNS.

The V and J genes are TRBV14 and TRBJ1-2, with a tentative D call TRBD1 (6 bases). V lost 5 bases to trimming and J lost 6 bases, with 22 bases between them. The CDR3 length is 16 residues. Germline V gene lookup returns CDR1 SGHDN and CDR2 FVKESK. DNA for the CDR3: TGTGCCAGCAGCGCAAAGAAACAGCGGGGGCAGGATGGCTACACCTTC. As protein: CASSAKKQRGQDGYTF.

The chain recombines TRBV24-1 with TRBJ2-1, with a tentative D call TRBD2 (7 bases). The CDR3 has 16 residues. The germline gives CDR1 KGHDR, CDR2 SFDVKD. The V gene lost 2 bases and the J gene lost 2 bases, with 12 bases spanning the gap. CDR3 sequence (DNA): TGTGCCACCAGTGATTCAAGGGGGGGAGCCTACAATGAGCAGTTCTTC. This translates into CATSDSRGGAYNEQFF.

This chain uses TRBV6-1 with TRBJ2-7; TRBD2 is a possible D gene (6 bases). This CDR3 comprises 13 residues. V dropped 2 bases and J dropped 4 bases, with 9 bases sitting between them. Germline CDR1 is MNHNS and CDR2 is SASEGT. In DNA form, the CDR3 reads TGTGCCAGCAGTGAAAAGGAGGGGTACGAGCAGTACTTC. Protein sequence: CASSEKEGYEQYF.

This chain links TRBV5-1 with TRBJ1-1, with D possibly matching TRBD1 (6 bases). CDR3 size: 15 residues. Germline CDR1 and CDR2: SGHRS and YFSETQ. The V and J ends lost 2 bases and 5 bases respectively, with 16 bases between them. CDR3 sequence: CASSFAGGRGTEAFF. CDR3 sequence (DNA): TGCGCCAGCAGCTTCGCCGGGGGGCGGGGGACTGAAGCTTTCTTT.

This clone has a single count. The chain has TRBV27 and TRBJ1-4; a possible D gene is TRBD1 (5 bases). The germline V and J ends were trimmed by 1 base and 1 base, with 13 bases remaining between them. CDR3 length: 17 residues. The germline V gene has CDR1 MNHEY and CDR2 SMNVEV (reference sequence). CDR3 amino acids: CASSLFGGGGTNEKLFF. In nucleotides, the CDR3 is TGTGCCAGCAGTTTATTCGGGGGGGGTGGAACTAATGAAAAACTGTTTTTT. The whole variable domain, filled in from reference TRBV27 and TRBJ1-4, reads EAQVTQNPRYLITVTGKKLTVTCSQNMNHEYMSWYRQDPGLGLRQIYYSMNVEVTDKGDVPEGYKVSRKEKRNFPLILESPSPNQTSLYFCASSLFGGGGTNEKLFFGSGTQLSVL.

This chain connects TRBV3-1 (or the pseudogene TRBV3-2) to TRBJ2-5, with TRBD2 identical over 10 bases. This CDR3 is 16 amino acids long. CDR1 is LGHDT, CDR2 YNNKEL, per germline (reference sequence). With V trimmed by 4 bases and J by 1 base, 6 bases remained unmatched. The CDR3 DNA is TGTGCCAGCAGCCTCGGTTCTAGCGGGGGCCAAGAGACCCAGTACTTC. Encoded protein: CASSLGSSGGQETQYF.

V and J are TRBV7-2 and TRBJ2-6, with a tentative D call TRBD2 (7 bases). The CDR3 is 17 residues long. V was clipped by 2 bases and J by 4 bases, with 15 bases between them. Germline CDR1 and CDR2: SGHTA and FQGNSA. CDR3 sequence: CASSLSQGGLGANVLTF. CDR3 bases: TGTGCCAGCAGCTTATCACAGGGAGGGTTAGGGGCCAACGTCCTGACTTTC.